Listed here are 30 T cell receptor beta chains from one sample, sequenced in a study of early T cells in non-severe SARS-CoV-2 infection. TCRdb independently ran MiXCR on the 5' RACE reads; one entry per CDR3 protein. The data contain approximately 120,000 distinct CDR3 sequences, 14% to 15% of them singletons. The sequencing input was whole blood. The receptors were gathered from an adult who was a healthcare worker with PCR-confirmed SARS-CoV-2 infection or an uninfected control (not recorded which).

The chain employs TRBV15 and TRBJ1-1; D is ambiguous. Trimming took 2 bases from V and 4 from J, leaving 14 bases between them. Germline lookup yields CDR1 LNHNV and CDR2 YYDKDF (reference sequence). The CDR3 runs 15 residues. The DNA for the CDR3 is TGTGCCACCAGCAGAACACACGGAGAGGTCACTGAAGCTTTCTTT. It translates to CATSRTHGEVTEAFF.

The chain carries TRBV27 and TRBJ1-2; tentative D call: TRBD1 (6 bases). Germline lookup yields CDR1 MNHEY and CDR2 SMNVEV (reference sequence). The V end lost 6 bases, the J end lost 4 bases, and 15 bases lay between the germline ends. This CDR3 comprises 14 residues. CDR3 nucleotides: TGTGCCAGCAGGTCCTCAGGGGAACCCTATGGCTACACCTTC. Its protein is CASRSSGEPYGYTF.

The chain employs TRBV6-1 and TRBJ1-2; unclear D gene. The germline CDR1 and CDR2 sequences are MNHNS and SASEGT. The V end was cut by 6 bases, the J end by 5 bases, with 7 bases between. The CDR3 is 11 residues long. This CDR3 is CASSTWYGYTF. In nucleotides, the CDR3 is TGTGCCAGCAGCACCTGGTATGGCTACACCTTC.

In its sample, this clonotype was seen a few times. The chain recombines TRBV6-1 with TRBJ1-1, with D possibly being TRBD1 (6 bases). The CDR3 has 15 amino acids. Germline V gene data show CDR1 as MNHNS and CDR2 as SASEGT. Trimming pared 10 bases from V and 1 base from J, leaving 19 bases between. As DNA, the CDR3 is TGTGCCACCAAAAGGGACACCTTAACGAACACTGAAGCTTTCTTT. As protein: CATKRDTLTNTEAFF.

V is TRBV27 and J is TRBJ2-6, with TRBD2 matching over 7 bases. The junction had 7 bases not matched to a gene; V was cut back by 3 bases and J by 2 bases. Per the germline V gene, CDR1 is MNHEY and CDR2 is SMNVEV (reference sequence). The CDR3 is 17 residues long. The DNA for the CDR3 is TGTGCCAGCAGTTTGGGACTACCACTACCTGGGGCCAACGTCCTGACTTTC. Translation: CASSLGLPLPGANVLTF.

This clonotype was counted only a few times. V is TRBV29-1 and J is TRBJ1-1; unclear D gene. V shed 6 bases and J shed 4 bases, with 15 bases lying between them. CDR1 and CDR2 from the germline V gene are SQVTM and ANQGSEA. The CDR3 is 13 amino acids. The CDR3 spells CSVRPLIGTEAFF. As DNA, the CDR3 is TGCAGCGTCCGACCCTTAATAGGCACTGAAGCTTTCTTT.

The chain recombines TRBV12-3 or TRBV12-4 with TRBJ1-1, with no clear D. Trimming stripped 7 bases from V and 0 bases from J, with 15 bases between. The CDR3 has 15 amino acids. In DNA form, the CDR3 reads TGTGCCAGCACCCAAAGCCCGGCAGTGAACACTGAAGCTTTCTTT. Translation: CASTQSPAVNTEAFF.

The rearrangement uses TRBV5-8 and TRBJ2-3; D remains ambiguous. The CDR3 has 12 amino acids. CDR1 SGHTS and CDR2 YDEGEE come from the germline V gene. The V gene lost 6 bases and the J gene lost 5 bases, with 10 bases spanning the gap. CDR3 loop: CASTGVKDTQYF. The CDR3 DNA follows: TGTGCCAGCACTGGGGTGAAAGATACGCAGTATTTT.

The chain links TRBV12-3 or TRBV12-4 to TRBJ2-5; the D call may be TRBD1 or TRBD2 (5 bases each). V lost 3 bases and J lost 5, with 10 bases in between. The length of the CDR3 is 13 residues. CDR3 DNA sequence: TGTGCCAGCAGTTTCATGGGACCGGAGACCCAGTACTTC. This gives the protein CASSFMGPETQYF.

The chain uses TRBV9 and TRBJ2-1, with 7 nucleotides matching TRBD2. Losses at the gene ends were 4 bases for V and 7 bases for J; bases not matched to a gene: 8. CDR3 length equals 14 residues. Germline lookup yields CDR1 SGDLS and CDR2 YYNGEE. CDR3 residues: CASSSRPGRNEQFF. DNA of the CDR3: TGTGCCAGCAGCTCCCGCCCCGGGAGGAATGAGCAGTTCTTC.

Details on this clonotype: A read error is possible here, since a much larger clone lies one base away. This chain joins TRBV5-4 and TRBJ2-2; D possibly corresponds to TRBD2 (5 bases). The CDR3 totals 14 residues. Germline values: CDR1 SGHNT, CDR2 YYREEE (reference sequence). The CDR3: CASSFSENTGELLF. CDR3 nucleotide sequence: TGTGCCAGCAGCTTCTCAGAGAACACCGGGGAGCTGCTTTTT.

DNA of the CDR3: TGTGCCAGCAGTTACTCAGGGACAGGGGACACTGAAGCTTTCTTT. Residues: CASSYSGTGDTEAFF. V and J are TRBV6-6 and TRBJ1-1; 10 nucleotides line up with TRBD1. With 0 bases clipped from V and 3 bases from J, the junction kept 1 base outside the gene matches. This CDR3 region has 15 residues. Germline CDR1 reads MNHNY; CDR2 reads SVGAGI (reference sequence).

The chain recombines TRBV27 with TRBJ1-2, with a tentative D call TRBD1 (6 bases). The V end was cut by 4 bases, the J end by 5 bases, with 11 bases between. The CDR3 spans 13 residues. Germline V gives CDR1 MNHEY, CDR2 SMNVEV (reference sequence). CDR3 sequence: CASSSGVGYGYTF. Here the CDR3 DNA reads TGTGCCAGCAGTTCAGGGGTTGGGTATGGCTACACCTTC.

The genes are TRBV3-1 and TRBJ2-5, with D perhaps assigned TRBD1 or TRBD2 (7 bases each). The CDR3 has 15 amino acids. Germline V gene data show CDR1 as LGHDT and CDR2 as YNNKEL (reference sequence). Deletions cut 2 bases from V and 4 bases from J, with 14 bases between. The CDR3 protein is CASSQPRGGVETQYF. The DNA for the CDR3 is TGTGCCAGCAGCCAACCCAGGGGGGGGGTAGAGACCCAGTACTTC.

The table lists this clonotype with many counts. The gene calls are TRBV6-6 and TRBJ1-1, with unresolved D. Trimming took 8 bases from V and 9 from J, leaving 19 bases between them. The germline gives CDR1 MNHNY, CDR2 SVGAGI (reference sequence). This CDR3 has 13 amino acids. The CDR3 bases are TGTGCCAGCTGTAATTTACGGGCTGTCAAAGCTTTCTTT. Amino acid sequence: CASCNLRAVKAFF.

This clonotype was recorded at least ten times. The chain has TRBV7-2 and TRBJ1-1; no firm D call. This CDR3 is 15 amino acids long. Trimming took 0 bases from V and 4 from J, leaving 12 bases between them. Germline lookup yields CDR1 SGHTA and CDR2 FQGNSA. CDR3 coding DNA: TGTGCCAGCAGCTTAGCGGGTTCGGTATCCACTGAAGCTTTCTTT. This encodes CASSLAGSVSTEAFF.

The CDR3 coding sequence is TGTGCCAGTAGTATGGCTGGAACCGTCCAAGAGACCCAGTACTTC. Amino acid sequence: CASSMAGTVQETQYF. J is TRBJ2-5 and V is TRBV19; D remains unclear. CDR3 length: 15 residues. V lost 3 bases and J lost 1, with 12 bases in between. In germline, CDR1 is LNHDA, CDR2 SQIVND (reference sequence).

This clonotype has a handful of counts. The chain links TRBV19 to TRBJ1-5; D gene unclear. The CDR3 runs 13 residues. The germline CDR1 and CDR2 sequences are LNHDA and SQIVND (reference sequence). V was trimmed by 5 bases and J by 4 bases, leaving 9 bases between them. Here the CDR3 reads CASSDVQNQPQHF. CDR3 DNA: TGTGCCAGTAGTGATGTGCAGAATCAGCCCCAGCATTTT.

This clonotype has a handful of counts. The chain uses TRBV27 and TRBJ2-7; 9 bases match TRBD1. This CDR3 is built from 14 residues. CDR1 and CDR2 from the germline V gene are MNHEY and SMNVEV (reference sequence). Trimming took 6 bases from V and 7 from J; bases not matched to a gene: 10. The CDR3 here is CASSTGTGTREQYF. Here the CDR3 DNA reads TGTGCCAGCAGCACCGGGACAGGGACGAGGGAGCAGTACTTC.

This clonotype was observed a handful of times. The chain joins TRBV11-2 to TRBJ2-7, with 9 bases that match TRBD2. Germline values: CDR1 SGHAT, CDR2 FQNNGV. This CDR3 is built from 19 residues. With 5 bases clipped from V and 5 bases from J, the junction kept 22 bases outside the gene matches. The CDR3 DNA reads TGTGCCAGCAGCCAAAACTTCGGACTAGCGACTCTTAAAGGAAACGAGCAGTACTTC. Translation gives CASSQNFGLATLKGNEQYF.

The V and J genes are TRBV10-3 and TRBJ1-3, with D possibly being TRBD1 (5 bases). Germline values: CDR1 ENHRY, CDR2 SYGVKD. The CDR3 runs 13 residues. V dropped 8 bases and J dropped 7 bases, with 15 bases sitting between them. CDR3 sequence (DNA): TGTGCCATCGGGGCTCCGTTGGGGAACACCATATATTTT. Its protein is CAIGAPLGNTIYF.

This clonotype was seen a handful of times. This chain connects TRBV7-9 to TRBJ1-2, with TRBD1 matching over 8 bases. CDR3 size: 13 residues. The junction had 5 bases not matched to a gene; V was cut back by 5 bases and J by 6 bases. The germline CDR1 and CDR2 sequences are SEHNR and FQNEAQ (reference sequence). CDR3 sequence: CASSPRTGNGYTF. In nucleotides, the CDR3 is TGTGCCAGCAGCCCCCGGACAGGGAATGGCTACACCTTC.

The chain is built from TRBV20-1 and TRBJ2-1, with a weak D call TRBD1 (5 bases). V was clipped by 3 bases and J by 10 bases, with 7 bases between them. The CDR3 runs to 10 residues. Germline CDR1 is DFQATT and CDR2 is SNEGSKA (reference sequence). The CDR3 sequence: CSASSGEQFF. The CDR3 bases are TGCAGTGCTAGTTCAGGGGAGCAGTTCTTC.

The chain uses TRBV7-6 and TRBJ1-3; a possible D gene is TRBD1 (5 bases). The CDR3 extends over 14 amino acids. Germline lookup yields CDR1 SGHVS and CDR2 FNYEAQ. Trimming pared 1 base from V and 1 base from J, leaving 5 bases between. CDR3 DNA sequence: TGTGCCAGCAGCTTAGGACAGTCTGGAAACACCATATATTTT. Its translation: CASSLGQSGNTIYF. Using reference TRBV7-6 and TRBJ1-3 for the parts outside the CDR3, the full variable domain is GAGVSQSPRYKVTKRGQDVALRCDPISGHVSLYWYRQALGQGPEFLTYFNYEAQQDKSGLPNDRFSAERPEGSISTLTIQRTEQRDSAMYRCASSLGQSGNTIYFGEGSWLTVV.

A few counts support this clonotype. The chain joins TRBV3-1 to TRBJ1-2, with a weak D call TRBD1 (6 bases). There are 14 residues in the CDR3. The ends were cut back, 1 base at V and 3 bases at J, with 9 bases in the middle. Germline loops: CDR1 LGHDT, CDR2 YNNKEL (reference sequence). CDR3 residues: CASSQGGGDYGYTF. For the CDR3, the DNA is TGTGCCAGCAGCCAAGGAGGGGGGGACTATGGCTACACCTTC.

The genes are TRBV12-3 or TRBV12-4 and TRBJ2-7; D unresolved. The V gene lost 8 bases and the J gene lost 1 base, with 18 bases spanning the gap. The CDR3 runs 15 residues. The CDR3 region is CASSPPGRRSYEQYF. CDR3 bases: TGTGCCAGCTCACCACCCGGGCGTAGGTCCTACGAGCAGTACTTC.

J is TRBJ2-3 and V is TRBV29-1, with 8 bases aligning to TRBD2. The CDR3 contains 13 residues. The V gene end was trimmed by 8 bases and the J gene end by 2 bases; junction bases not matched to a gene: 6. Germline assignment: CDR1 SQVTM and CDR2 ANQGSEA. The CDR3 loop is CSPGGGLTDTQYF. CDR3 nucleotide sequence: TGCAGCCCGGGGGGGGGCCTCACAGATACGCAGTATTTT.

This clonotype came up many times. The V call is TRBV15, the J call TRBJ1-1, with D unresolved. This CDR3 has 14 residues. V shed 4 bases and J shed 6 bases, with 15 bases lying between them. Germline V gene sequence: CDR1 LNHNV, CDR2 YYDKDF (reference sequence). CDR3 DNA sequence: TGTGCCACCAGCACCCCCGCGGATAGGCCTGAAGCTTTCTTT. Translating gives CATSTPADRPEAFF.

This clonotype was found a few times. The chain is built from TRBV10-3 and TRBJ2-3, with a weak D call TRBD1 (6 bases). The ends were cut back, 8 bases at V and 1 base at J, with 16 bases in the middle. Germline V CDR1 and CDR2: ENHRY, SYGVKD. CDR3 length: 15 residues. The CDR3, as DNA: TGTGCCATCGGTCCCCTGTCAGGGGGCACAGATACGCAGTATTTT. It encodes CAIGPLSGGTDTQYF.

The table lists this clonotype with many counts. The chain recombines TRBV6-6 with TRBJ1-6; D ambiguous. Germline CDR1 and CDR2: MNHNY and SVGAGI (reference sequence). Trimming removed 7 bases from V and 5 bases from J, with 9 bases in between. The length of the CDR3 is 13 residues. The CDR3, as DNA: TGTGCCAGCAAGTCTAGCCATAATTCACCCCTCCACTTT. Protein product: CASKSSHNSPLHF.